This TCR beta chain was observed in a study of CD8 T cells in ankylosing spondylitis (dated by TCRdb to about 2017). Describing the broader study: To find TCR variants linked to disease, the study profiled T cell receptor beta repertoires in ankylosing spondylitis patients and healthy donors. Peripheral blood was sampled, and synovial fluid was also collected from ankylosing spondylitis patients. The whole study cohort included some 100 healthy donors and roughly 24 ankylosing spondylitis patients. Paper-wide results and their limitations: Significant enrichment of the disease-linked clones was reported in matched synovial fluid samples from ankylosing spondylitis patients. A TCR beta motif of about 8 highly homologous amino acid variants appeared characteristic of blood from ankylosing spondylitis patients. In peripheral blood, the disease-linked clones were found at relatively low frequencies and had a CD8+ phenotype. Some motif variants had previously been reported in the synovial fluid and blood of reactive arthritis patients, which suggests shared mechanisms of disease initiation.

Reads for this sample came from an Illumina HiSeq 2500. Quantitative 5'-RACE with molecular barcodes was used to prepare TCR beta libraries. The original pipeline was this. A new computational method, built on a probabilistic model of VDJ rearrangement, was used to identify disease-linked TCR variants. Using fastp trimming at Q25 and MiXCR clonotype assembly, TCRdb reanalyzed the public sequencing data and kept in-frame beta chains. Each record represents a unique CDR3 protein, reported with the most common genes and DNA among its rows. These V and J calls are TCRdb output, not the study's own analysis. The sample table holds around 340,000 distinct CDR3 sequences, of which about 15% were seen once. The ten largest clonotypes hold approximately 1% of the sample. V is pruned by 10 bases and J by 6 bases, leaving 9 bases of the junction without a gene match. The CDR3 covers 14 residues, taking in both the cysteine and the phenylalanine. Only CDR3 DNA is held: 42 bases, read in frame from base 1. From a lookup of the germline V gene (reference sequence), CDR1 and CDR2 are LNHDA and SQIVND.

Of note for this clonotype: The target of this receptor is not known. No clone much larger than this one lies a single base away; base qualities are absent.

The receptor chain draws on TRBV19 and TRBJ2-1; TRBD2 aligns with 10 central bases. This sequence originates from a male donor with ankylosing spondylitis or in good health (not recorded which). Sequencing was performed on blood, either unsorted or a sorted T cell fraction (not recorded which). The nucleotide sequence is TGTGCCACCCACCCTAGCGGGAGAACCAATGAGCAGTTCTTC. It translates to CATHPSGRTNEQFF.